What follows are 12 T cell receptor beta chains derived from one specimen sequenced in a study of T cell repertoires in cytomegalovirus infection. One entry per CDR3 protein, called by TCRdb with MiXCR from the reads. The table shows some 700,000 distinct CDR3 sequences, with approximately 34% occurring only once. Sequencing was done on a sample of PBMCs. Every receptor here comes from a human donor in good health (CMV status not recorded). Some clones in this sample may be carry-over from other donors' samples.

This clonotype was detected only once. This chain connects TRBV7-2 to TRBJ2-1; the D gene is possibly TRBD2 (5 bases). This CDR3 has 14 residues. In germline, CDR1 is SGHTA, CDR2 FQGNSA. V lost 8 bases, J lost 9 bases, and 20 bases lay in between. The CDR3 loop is CASAYGLRSGEQFF. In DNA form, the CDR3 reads TGTGCCAGCGCCTACGGACTGAGAAGTGGTGAGCAGTTCTTC.

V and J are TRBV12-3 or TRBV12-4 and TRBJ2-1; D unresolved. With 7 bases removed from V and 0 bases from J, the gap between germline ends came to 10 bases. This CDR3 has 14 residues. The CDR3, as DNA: TGTGCCAGCAACTCCATGCTCTCCTACAATGAGCAGTTCTTC. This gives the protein CASNSMLSYNEQFF.

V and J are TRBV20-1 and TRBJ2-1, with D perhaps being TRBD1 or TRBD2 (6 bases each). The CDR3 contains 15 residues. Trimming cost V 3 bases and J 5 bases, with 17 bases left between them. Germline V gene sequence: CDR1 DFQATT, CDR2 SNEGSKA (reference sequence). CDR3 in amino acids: CSARTRGVWHNEQFF. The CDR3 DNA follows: TGCAGTGCTAGGACGAGGGGGGTTTGGCACAATGAGCAGTTCTTC.

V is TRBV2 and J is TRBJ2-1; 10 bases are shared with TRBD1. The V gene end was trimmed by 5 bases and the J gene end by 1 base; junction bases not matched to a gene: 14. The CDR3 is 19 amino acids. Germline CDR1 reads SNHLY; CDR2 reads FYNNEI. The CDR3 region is CASSRKGQGHARSYNEQFF. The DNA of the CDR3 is TGTGCCAGCAGTAGAAAGGGACAGGGGCATGCTAGGTCCTACAATGAGCAGTTCTTC.

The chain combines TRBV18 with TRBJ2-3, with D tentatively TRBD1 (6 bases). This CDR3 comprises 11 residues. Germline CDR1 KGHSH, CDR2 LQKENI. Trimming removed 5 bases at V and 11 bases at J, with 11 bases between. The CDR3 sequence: CASSEQGRQYF. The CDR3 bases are TGTGCCAGCTCAGAACAGGGTCGGCAGTATTTT.

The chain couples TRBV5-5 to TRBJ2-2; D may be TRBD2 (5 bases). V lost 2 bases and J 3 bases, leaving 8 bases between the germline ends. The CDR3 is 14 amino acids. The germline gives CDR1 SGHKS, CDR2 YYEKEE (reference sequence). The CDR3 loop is CASSLRLYTGELFF. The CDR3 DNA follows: TGTGCCAGCAGCTTACGACTATACACCGGGGAGCTGTTTTTT.

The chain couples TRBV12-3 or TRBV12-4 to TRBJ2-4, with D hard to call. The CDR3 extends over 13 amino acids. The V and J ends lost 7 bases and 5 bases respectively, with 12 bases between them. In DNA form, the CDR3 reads TGTGCCAGCAATCCCCCCGGAGAAAACATTCAGTACTTC. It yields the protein CASNPPGENIQYF.

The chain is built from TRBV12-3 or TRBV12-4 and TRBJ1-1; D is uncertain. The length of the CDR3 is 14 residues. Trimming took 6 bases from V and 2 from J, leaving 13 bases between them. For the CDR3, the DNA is TGTGCCAGCAGACCGGACGGCTCTAACACTGAAGCTTTCTTT. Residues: CASRPDGSNTEAFF.

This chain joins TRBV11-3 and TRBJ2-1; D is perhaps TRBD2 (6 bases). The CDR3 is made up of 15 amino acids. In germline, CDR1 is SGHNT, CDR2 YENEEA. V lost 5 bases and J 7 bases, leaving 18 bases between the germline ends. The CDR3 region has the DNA TGTGCCAGCAGCGCGGACGCGGCGCGGGGAAATGAGCAGTTCTTC. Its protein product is CASSADAARGNEQFF.

The CDR3 sequence is CASSLEGGWVEQFF. The CDR3 coding sequence is TGTGCCAGCAGCTTAGAGGGTGGATGGGTTGAGCAGTTCTTC. This sequence joins TRBV11-1 and TRBJ2-1; D unresolved. Trimming removed 1 base at V and 9 bases at J, with 13 bases between. This CDR3 spans 14 amino acids. From germline, CDR1 is SGHAT and CDR2 FQDESV (reference sequence).

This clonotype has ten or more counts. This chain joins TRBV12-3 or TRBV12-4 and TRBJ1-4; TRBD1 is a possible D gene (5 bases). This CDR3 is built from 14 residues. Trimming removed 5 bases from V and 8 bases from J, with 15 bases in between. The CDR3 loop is CASSLNRFGEKLFF. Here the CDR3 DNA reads TGTGCCAGCAGTCTTAACAGGTTTGGAGAAAAACTGTTTTTT.

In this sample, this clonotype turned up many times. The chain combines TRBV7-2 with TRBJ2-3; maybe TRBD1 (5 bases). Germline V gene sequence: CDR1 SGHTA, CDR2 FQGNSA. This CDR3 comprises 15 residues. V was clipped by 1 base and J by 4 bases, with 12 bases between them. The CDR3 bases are TGTGCCAGCAGCTTAGAGGGCAGGGCCCCAGATACGCAGTATTTT. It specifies CASSLEGRAPDTQYF.